Each of the 19 T cell receptor beta chains below was sequenced from the same sample in a study of Graves' ophthalmopathy and Graves' hyperthyroidism. For repertoire sequencing, the TCR beta CDR3 regions were amplified from RNA transcripts. An opening RT-PCR round employed HTBI primers and preceded a second-round multiplex PCR. One entry per CDR3 protein results from TCRdb running MiXCR on the multiplex PCR reads. The sample contains about 590,000 distinct CDR3 sequences, 35% to 40% of which appear only once. Sequencing used peripheral blood or thyroid tissue (not recorded which). Source of these receptors: an adult man with Graves' hyperthyroidism.

This clonotype was counted ten times or more. The J gene is TRBJ1-4, the V gene TRBV20-1, with 7 bases identical to TRBD1. The CDR3 loop spans 15 amino acids. From germline, CDR1 is DFQATT and CDR2 SNEGSKA (reference sequence). The J segment lost 3 bases and the V segment lost 1 base, leaving 5 bases of the junction unmatched. The CDR3 nucleotides read TGCAGTGCTAGAGTCCCCGGGACAGCTAATGAAAAACTGTTTTTT. It codes for CSARVPGTANEKLFF.

This clonotype was seen repeatedly, ten times or more. The V call is TRBV11-2, the J call TRBJ1-6; D possibly corresponds to TRBD1 (6 bases). V was pared by 8 bases and J by 9 bases, with 17 bases between. In germline, CDR1 is SGHAT, CDR2 FQNNGV. This CDR3 is built from 14 residues. CDR3 in DNA: TGTGCCAGCGCACAGGGACCCGTCGGTTCACCCCTCCACTTT. As protein: CASAQGPVGSPLHF.

This clonotype has at least ten counts. The CDR3 DNA sequence: TGTGCCAGCAGCCGAGCGGGAGTAGAGACCCAGTACTTC. Its protein product is CASSRAGVETQYF. V usage is TRBV5-4 and J usage is TRBJ2-5, with 8 bases aligning to TRBD2. V was pared by 4 bases and J by 4 bases, with 3 bases of the junction left unmatched. The CDR3 has 13 residues. CDR1 SGHNT and CDR2 YYREEE come from the germline V gene (reference sequence).

This clonotype was counted only a few times. The CDR3 nucleotides read TGTGCCAGCAGCGTCTCGAGGGGCTCTGGAAACACCATATATTTT. As protein: CASSVSRGSGNTIYF. The chain links TRBV9 to TRBJ1-3; TRBD1 might be the D (5 bases). Trimming cost V 2 bases and J 0 bases, with 9 bases left between them. CDR1 and CDR2 (germline): SGDLS, YYNGEE. This CDR3 is 15 amino acids long.

Concerning this clonotype itself: A read error may produce the germline difference seen at one junction end. This rearrangement joins TRBV12-3 or TRBV12-4 to TRBJ1-6; D ambiguous. CDR3 length equals 17 residues. In DNA form, the CDR3 reads TGTGCCAGCAGTTTAGCGGGAGGGCCCTCCTACAATTCACCCCTCCACTTT. Its protein product is CASSLAGGPSYNSPLHF.

This clonotype was observed a handful of times. V and J are TRBV9 and TRBJ2-5; perhaps TRBD2 as D (7 bases). V lost 4 bases and J 3 bases, leaving 25 bases between the germline ends. Germline CDR1 reads SGDLS; CDR2 reads YYNGEE. The CDR3 runs to 18 residues. Here the CDR3 reads CASSKRGAGVAVEETQYF. In DNA form, the CDR3 reads TGTGCCAGCAGCAAAAGGGGGGCGGGAGTGGCGGTGGAAGAGACCCAGTACTTC.

Many counts were recorded for this clonotype. The chain carries TRBV7-9 and TRBJ2-5; maybe TRBD2 (6 bases). Trimming took 6 bases from V and 2 from J, leaving 10 bases between them. The CDR3 spans 13 residues. Germline assignment: CDR1 SEHNR and CDR2 FQNEAQ (reference sequence). CDR3 sequence: CASRMGGQETQYF. As DNA, the CDR3 is TGTGCCAGCAGGATGGGGGGACAAGAGACCCAGTACTTC.

A word on this clonotype: Given a much more abundant clone one base away, this may be a read error. This chain joins TRBV7-2 and TRBJ2-7, with D maybe TRBD2 (5 bases). Germline V gives CDR1 SGHTA, CDR2 FQGNSA. V gave up 2 bases and J gave up 6 bases, with 14 bases separating them. The CDR3 has 14 amino acids. DNA of the CDR3: TGTGCCAGCAGCTTAAGAGGGAGACTGTGCGAGCAGTACTTC. Translated, it gives CASSLRGRLCEQYF.

The chain uses TRBV19 and TRBJ2-7; D perhaps matches TRBD2 (6 bases). Germline-derived CDR1 and CDR2 are LNHDA and SQIVND (reference sequence). Deletions cut 7 bases from V and 7 bases from J, with 17 bases between. The CDR3 is 13 residues long. CDR3 residues: CASKLAAYNEQYF. The CDR3 coding sequence is TGTGCCAGTAAACTAGCCGCCTACAATGAGCAGTACTTC.

This clonotype showed up just a few times. The V gene is TRBV7-6, the J gene TRBJ2-7; 12 bases are a match to TRBD1. CDR1 is SGHVS, CDR2 FNYEAQ, per germline. V shed 5 bases and J 7 bases; nucleotides not matched to a gene: 9. There are 15 residues in the CDR3. This chain's CDR3 is CASSLGQGAHNEQYF. The CDR3 DNA sequence: TGTGCCAGCAGCCTGGGACAGGGGGCTCACAATGAGCAGTACTTC.

This clonotype was counted ten times or more. V is TRBV2 and J is TRBJ1-1; TRBD1 aligns across 8 bases. In germline, CDR1 is SNHLY, CDR2 FYNNEI. CDR3 length equals 13 residues. The V segment lost 11 bases and the J segment 7 bases; nucleotides outside the gene matches: 12. The CDR3 spells CARLSGGANEAFF. The CDR3 DNA follows: TGTGCCCGCCTATCAGGGGGCGCGAATGAAGCTTTCTTT. The full variable domain, with the rest looked up from reference TRBV2 and TRBJ1-1, is EPEVTQTPSHQVTQMGQEVILRCVPISNHLYFYWYRQILGQKVEFLVSFYNNEISEKSEIFDDQFSVERPDGSNFTLKIRSTKLEDSAMYFCARLSGGANEAFFGQGTRLTVV.

This clonotype has a count of ten or more. The J gene is TRBJ1-5, the V gene TRBV20-1; D call uncertain. The V end lost 3 bases, the J end lost 2 bases, and 17 bases lay between the germline ends. This CDR3 has 16 residues. CDR1 and CDR2 from the germline V gene are DFQATT and SNEGSKA (reference sequence). The DNA of the CDR3 is TGCAGTGCTAGTTCTGGGGTTGGGTTTGGCAATCAGCCCCAGCATTTT. This translates into CSASSGVGFGNQPQHF.

This rearrangement joins TRBV7-9 to TRBJ1-2; D call uncertain. CDR3 length: 14 residues. CDR1 is SEHNR and CDR2 is FQNEAQ in the germline V gene (reference sequence). With 11 bases removed from V and 1 base from J, the gap between germline ends came to 17 bases. The CDR3 DNA follows: TGTGCCTGGAGTGGGGAAAGGCGTAACTATGGCTACACCTTC. It codes for CAWSGERRNYGYTF.

On this clonotype: Compared with germline, one end of the junction differs, possibly owing to a read error. V and J are TRBV29-1 and TRBJ2-2, with a possible D match to TRBD2 (5 bases). CDR3 length: 17 amino acids. Germline V gene lookup returns CDR1 SQVTM and CDR2 ANQGSEA. This CDR3 reads CSVLSALGWENTGELVF. CDR3 nucleotide sequence: TGCAGCGTTTTGAGCGCGCTGGGATGGGAGAACACCGGGGAGCTGGTTTTT.

As concerns this clonotype: This likely comes from a read error, as the CDR3 has no conserved phenylalanine or tryptophan at its end. It is unclear where the CDR3 begins or ends on the DNA, so no DNA is shown, and the CDR3 is as TCRdb lists it. The chain employs TRBV7-3 and TRBJ1-1; the table's D call TRBD1 went unverified against the DNA. The CDR3 length equals 16 residues, ends included. Germline CDR1 and CDR2: SGHTA and FQGTGA. This CDR3 is CASSSSTGGWYTEAFS.

This clonotype was detected a few times. The J gene is TRBJ1-5, the V gene TRBV27; D perhaps matches TRBD1 (5 bases). V was pared by 3 bases and J by 6 bases, with 15 bases between. Germline V lookup: CDR1 MNHEY, CDR2 SMNVEV (reference sequence). CDR3 length: 15 amino acids. The chain's CDR3 is CASSFEGRVGQPQHF. The CDR3 region has the DNA TGTGCCAGCAGTTTTGAGGGCAGGGTGGGTCAGCCCCAGCATTTT.

The sample holds many counts of this clonotype. The V call is TRBV24-1, the J call TRBJ2-7, with D perhaps given as TRBD1 or TRBD2 (5 bases each). The germline V gene encodes CDR1 KGHDR and CDR2 SFDVKD. The CDR3 totals 15 residues. V was pared by 0 bases and J by 0 bases, with 8 bases between. In DNA form, the CDR3 reads TGTGCCACCAGTGATTTGGGGACGAGCTCCTACGAGCAGTACTTC. It specifies CATSDLGTSSYEQYF.

The rearrangement joins TRBV5-1 to TRBJ2-5, with 9 nucleotides matching TRBD2. CDR1 SGHRS and CDR2 YFSETQ come from the germline V gene. The CDR3 is 16 residues long. V shed 0 bases and J 3 bases; nucleotides not matched to a gene: 6. Here the CDR3 reads CASSLGETSGKETQYF. CDR3 DNA sequence: TGCGCCAGCAGCTTGGGGGAGACTAGCGGAAAAGAGACCCAGTACTTC.

Only a few counts were recorded for this clonotype. This chain links TRBV20-1 with TRBJ1-5, with a tentative D call TRBD1 (6 bases). Per germline, CDR1 DFQATT and CDR2 SNEGSKA (reference sequence). The V and J ends lost 4 bases and 0 bases respectively, with 22 bases between them. This CDR3 has 18 amino acids. The CDR3 sequence is CSATYNLLRGISNQPQHF. Written as DNA, the CDR3 is TGCAGTGCTACCTACAACCTCCTTAGGGGGATTAGCAATCAGCCCCAGCATTTT.